This is a list of T cell receptor beta chains from one sample in a study of blood T cell repertoires in COVID-19. The table came from immunoSEQ multiplex PCR; TCRdb's copy has only in-frame clones and leaves some out. The sample has about 400,000 clones, roughly 88% seen once. The sequenced sample was PBMCs or T cells enriched from blood (not recorded which). The receptors were sampled from a woman aged 25 to 39 with acute COVID-19. Both conserved end residues are part of each CDR3. The order of the fields is clone size, D gene, V gene, J gene, CDR3 protein, CDR3 DNA. D genes are given only for firm matches. Size is stated for part of the rows, as once, few or many counts, or as a class when the clone is expanded.

NA	TRBD2	TRBV27	TRBJ2-7	CASSTDGTSGGFAYEQYF	TGTGCCAGCAGCACGGACGGGACTAGCGGGGGGTTTGCCTACGAGCAGTACTTC
NA	TRBD2	TRBV9	TRBJ2-1	CASSAPTSGAEFF	TGTGCCAGCAGCGCCCCGACTAGCGGGGCAGAGTTCTTC
once	TRBD2	TRBV5-5	TRBJ2-3	CASSGRLAPDTQYF	TGTGCCAGCAGCGGTCGACTAGCCCCAGATACGCAGTATTTT
NA	NA	TRBV29-1	TRBJ2-7	CSVYQGRGEQYF	TGCAGCGTTTACCAGGGAAGGGGCGAGCAGTACTTC
once	NA	TRBV27	TRBJ2-7	CASSIGRGYEQYF	TGTGCCAGCAGTATCGGACGGGGCTACGAGCAGTACTTC
NA	NA	TRBV1	TRBJ1-5	CTVRGCNQPQHF	TGCACCGTCAGGGGCTGCAATCAGCCCCAGCATTTT
NA	TRBD2	TRBV7-2	TRBJ2-1	CASSSGTSGENYNEQFF	TGTGCCAGCAGCTCCGGGACTAGCGGGGAAAATTACAATGAGCAGTTCTTC
NA	TRBD1	TRBV6-2/TRBV6-3	TRBJ2-7	CASSSLRTGASYEQYF	TGTGCCAGCAGTTCTCTTCGGACAGGGGCCAGCTACGAGCAGTACTTC
NA	TRBD1	TRBV9	TRBJ1-4	CASSLGTGRNEKLFF	TGTGCCAGCAGCTTGGGGACAGGGAGAAATGAAAAACTGTTTTTT
few	NA	TRBV19	TRBJ1-1	CASSIATGNTEAFF	TGTGCCAGTAGTATCGCGACAGGGAACACTGAAGCTTTCTTT
NA	NA	TRBV2	TRBJ2-2	CAGLTGQNTGELFF	TGTGCCGGACTGACAGGACAGAACACCGGGGAGCTGTTTTTT
NA	TRBD2	TRBV30	TRBJ2-2	CACLAGGTGELFF	TGTGCCTGCTTAGCGGGGGGCACCGGGGAGCTGTTTTTT
NA	NA	TRBV27	TRBJ2-1	CASSLSGSSYNEQFF	TGTGCCAGCAGTTTATCCGGGAGCTCCTACAATGAGCAGTTCTTC
NA	TRBD1	TRBV7-2	TRBJ1-1	CASSSQGDTEAFF	TGTGCCAGCAGTTCCCAGGGGGACACTGAAGCTTTCTTT
NA	TRBD1	TRBV4-1	TRBJ1-2	CASSQARQGDYGYTF	TGCGCCAGCAGCCAAGCGCGACAGGGGGACTATGGCTACACCTTC
NA	TRBD2	TRBV2	TRBJ2-2	CASRGLADAGELFF	TGTGCCAGCAGGGGACTAGCTGATGCCGGGGAGCTGTTTTTT
once	NA	TRBV7-2	TRBJ1-2	CASSLVGRGDYGYTF	TGTGCCAGCAGCTTAGTGGGCAGGGGAGACTATGGCTACACCTTC
NA	NA	TRBV2	TRBJ2-1	CASSLGGANSYNEQFF	TGTGCCAGCTCCCTTGGGGGGGCCAACTCCTACAATGAGCAGTTCTTC
NA	NA	TRBV10-1	TRBJ1-1	CASSESGGADTEAFF	TGCGCCAGCAGTGAGTCGGGCGGGGCGGACACTGAAGCTTTCTTT
NA	NA	TRBV6-5	TRBJ2-7	CASYRAGTREQYF	TGTGCCAGCTATAGGGCGGGAACTCGCGAGCAGTACTTC
NA	NA	TRBV5-6	TRBJ1-5	CASSWGVVNQPQHF	TGTGCCAGCAGCTGGGGGGTCGTAAATCAGCCCCAGCATTTT
once	TRBD2	TRBV11-2	TRBJ2-7	CASSFRTSSPYEQYF	TGTGCCAGCAGCTTTCGGACTAGCAGCCCCTACGAGCAGTACTTC
once	NA	TRBV3-1/TRBV3-2	TRBJ2-4	CASSQTNLNIQYF	TGTGCCAGCAGCCAAACTAACCTAAACATTCAGTACTTC
NA	TRBD2	TRBV7-9	TRBJ2-7	CASSRDYYEQYF	TGTGCCAGCAGCCGGGACTACTACGAGCAGTACTTC
few	NA	TRBV27	TRBJ2-7	CASSLRGRSYEQYF	TGTGCCAGCAGTTTAAGAGGGCGCTCCTACGAGCAGTACTTC
NA	TRBD1	TRBV6-5	TRBJ2-7	CASSYSYRGGYEQYF	TGTGCCAGCAGTTACTCGTACAGGGGTGGCTACGAGCAGTACTTC
NA	NA	TRBV4-1	TRBJ1-4	CASSQEVENEVFF	TGCGCCAGCAGCCAAGAAGTCGAGAATGAGGTGTTTTTT
NA	NA	TRBV3-1/TRBV3-2	TRBJ2-7	CASSQAQRSYEQYF	TGTGCCAGCAGCCAAGCCCAAAGGAGTTACGAGCAGTACTTC
NA	TRBD1	TRBV18	TRBJ2-7	CASSITGQTSYEQYF	TGTGCCAGCTCGATCACGGGACAGACCTCCTACGAGCAGTACTTC